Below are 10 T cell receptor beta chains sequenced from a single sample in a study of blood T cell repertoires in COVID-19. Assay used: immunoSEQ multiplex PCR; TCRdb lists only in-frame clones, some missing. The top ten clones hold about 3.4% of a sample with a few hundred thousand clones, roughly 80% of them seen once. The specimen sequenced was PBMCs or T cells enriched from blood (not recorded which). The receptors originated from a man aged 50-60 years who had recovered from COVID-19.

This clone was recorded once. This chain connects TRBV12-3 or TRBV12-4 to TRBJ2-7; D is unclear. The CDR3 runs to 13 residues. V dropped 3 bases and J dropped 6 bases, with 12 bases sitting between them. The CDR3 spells CASSFVPSGEQYF. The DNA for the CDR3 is TGTGCCAGCAGTTTCGTCCCTAGTGGCGAGCAGTACTTC.

CDR3: CASTRGLQIQETQYF. CDR3 DNA sequence: TGTGCCAGCACGCGGGGTCTGCAAATCCAAGAGACCCAGTACTTC. The genes are TRBV6-5 and TRBJ2-5; D might be TRBD2 (6 bases). CDR3 length: 15 residues. CDR1 and CDR2 (germline): MNHEY, SVGAGI. The V end lost 7 bases, the J end lost 1 base, and 16 bases lay between the germline ends.

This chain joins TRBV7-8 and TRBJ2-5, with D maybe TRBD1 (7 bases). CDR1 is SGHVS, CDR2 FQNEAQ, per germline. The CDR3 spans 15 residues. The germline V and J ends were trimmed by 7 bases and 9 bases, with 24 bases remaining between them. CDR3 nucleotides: TGTGCCAGCACCTGGGATGCAGGGGGATGGGGGGCCCAGTACTTC. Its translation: CASTWDAGGWGAQYF.

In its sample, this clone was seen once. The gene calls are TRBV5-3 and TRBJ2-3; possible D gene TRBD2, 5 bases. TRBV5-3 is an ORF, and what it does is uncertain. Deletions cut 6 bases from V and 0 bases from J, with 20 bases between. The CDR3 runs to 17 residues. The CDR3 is CARTHHLGVQSTDTQYF. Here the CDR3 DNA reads TGTGCCAGAACACACCATCTCGGGGTTCAAAGCACAGATACGCAGTATTTT.

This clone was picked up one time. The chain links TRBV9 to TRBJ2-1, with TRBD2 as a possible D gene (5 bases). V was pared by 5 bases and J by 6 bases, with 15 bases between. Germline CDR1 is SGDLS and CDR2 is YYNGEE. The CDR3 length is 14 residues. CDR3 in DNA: TGTGCCAGCAGTAGTGAGAGGGCCTCCAATGAGCAGTTCTTC. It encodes CASSSERASNEQFF.

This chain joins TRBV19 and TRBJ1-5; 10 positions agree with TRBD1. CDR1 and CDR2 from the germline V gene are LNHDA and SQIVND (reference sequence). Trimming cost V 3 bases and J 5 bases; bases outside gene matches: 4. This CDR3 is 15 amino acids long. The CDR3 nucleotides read TGTGCCAGTAGTATCTTAGGACAGGGGGATCAGCCCCAGCATTTT. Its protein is CASSILGQGDQPQHF. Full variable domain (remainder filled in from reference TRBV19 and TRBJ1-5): DGGITQSPKYLFRKEGQNVTLSCEQNLNHDAMYWYRQDPGQGLRLIYYSQIVNDFQKGDIAEGYSVSREKKESFPLTVTSAQKNPTAFYLCASSILGQGDQPQHFGDGTRLSIL.

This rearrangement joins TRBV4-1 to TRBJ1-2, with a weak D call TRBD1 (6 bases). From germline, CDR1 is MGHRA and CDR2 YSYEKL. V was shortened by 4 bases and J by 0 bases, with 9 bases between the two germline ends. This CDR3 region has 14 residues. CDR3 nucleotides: TGCGCCAGCAGCCCCTCAGGGGCTAACTATGGCTACACCTTC. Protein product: CASSPSGANYGYTF.

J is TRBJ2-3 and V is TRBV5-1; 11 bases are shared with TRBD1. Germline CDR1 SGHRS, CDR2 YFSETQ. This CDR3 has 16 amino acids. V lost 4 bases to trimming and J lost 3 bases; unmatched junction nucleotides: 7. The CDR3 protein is CASSTGQGARTDTQYF. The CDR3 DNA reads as TGCGCCAGCAGCACTGGACAGGGGGCGCGGACAGATACGCAGTATTTT. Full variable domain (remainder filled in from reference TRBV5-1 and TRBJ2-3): KAGVTQTPRYLIKTRGQQVTLSCSPISGHRSVSWYQQTPGQGLQFLFEYFSETQRNKGNFPGRFSGRQFSNSRSEMNVSTLELGDSALYLCASSTGQGARTDTQYFGPGTRLTVL.

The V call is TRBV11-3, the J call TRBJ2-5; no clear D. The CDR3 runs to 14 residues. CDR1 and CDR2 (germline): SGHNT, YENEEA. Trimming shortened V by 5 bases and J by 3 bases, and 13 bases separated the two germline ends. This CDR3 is CASSRMASEETQYF. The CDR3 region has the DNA TGTGCCAGCAGCCGAATGGCGAGCGAAGAGACCCAGTACTTC. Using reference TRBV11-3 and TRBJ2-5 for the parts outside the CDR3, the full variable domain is EAGVVQSPRYKIIEKKQPVAFWCNPISGHNTLYWYLQNLGQGPELLIRYENEEAVDDSQLPKDRFSAERLKGVDSTLKIQPAELGDSAVYLCASSRMASEETQYFGPGTRLLVL.

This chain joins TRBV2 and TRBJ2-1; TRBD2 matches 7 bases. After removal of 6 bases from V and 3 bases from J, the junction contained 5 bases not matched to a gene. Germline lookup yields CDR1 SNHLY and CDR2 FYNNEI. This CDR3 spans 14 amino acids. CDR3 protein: CASSPSGYYNEQFF. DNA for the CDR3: TGTGCCAGCAGCCCTAGCGGATACTACAATGAGCAGTTCTTC. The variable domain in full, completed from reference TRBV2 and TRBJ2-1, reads EPEVTQTPSHQVTQMGQEVILRCVPISNHLYFYWYRQILGQKVEFLVSFYNNEISEKSEIFDDQFSVERPDGSNFTLKIRSTKLEDSAMYFCASSPSGYYNEQFFGPGTRLTVL.